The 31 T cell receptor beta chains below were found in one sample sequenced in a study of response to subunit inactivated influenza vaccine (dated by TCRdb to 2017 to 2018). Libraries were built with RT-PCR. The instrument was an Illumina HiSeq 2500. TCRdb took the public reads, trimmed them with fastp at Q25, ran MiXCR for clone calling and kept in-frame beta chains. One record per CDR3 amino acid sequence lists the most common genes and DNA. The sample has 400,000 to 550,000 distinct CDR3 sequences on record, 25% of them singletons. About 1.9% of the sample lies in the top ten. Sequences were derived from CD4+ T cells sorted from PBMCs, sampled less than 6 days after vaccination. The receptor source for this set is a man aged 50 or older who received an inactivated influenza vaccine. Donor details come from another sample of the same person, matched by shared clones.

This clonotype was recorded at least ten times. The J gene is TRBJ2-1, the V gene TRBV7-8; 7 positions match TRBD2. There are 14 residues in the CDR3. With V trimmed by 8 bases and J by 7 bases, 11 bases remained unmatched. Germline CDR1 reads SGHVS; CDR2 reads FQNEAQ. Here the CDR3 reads CASGRTRSGNEQFF. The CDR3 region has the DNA TGTGCCAGCGGAAGGACTAGAAGTGGTAATGAGCAGTTCTTC.

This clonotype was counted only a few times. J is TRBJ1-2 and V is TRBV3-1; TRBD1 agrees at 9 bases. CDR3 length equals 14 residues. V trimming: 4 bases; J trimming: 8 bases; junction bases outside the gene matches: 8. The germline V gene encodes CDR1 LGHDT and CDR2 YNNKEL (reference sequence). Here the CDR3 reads CASSPRDRDGGYTF. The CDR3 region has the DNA TGTGCCAGCAGCCCTCGGGACAGGGACGGAGGCTACACCTTC.

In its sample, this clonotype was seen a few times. For the CDR3, the DNA is TGCAGTGCATCCGGAACCCTGGCCAATGAGCAGTTCTTC. Protein: CSASGTLANEQFF. The chain joins TRBV20-1 to TRBJ2-1; D is uncertain. This CDR3 spans 13 amino acids. V was clipped by 6 bases and J by 6 bases, with 15 bases between them. Germline V gene sequence: CDR1 DFQATT, CDR2 SNEGSKA (reference sequence).

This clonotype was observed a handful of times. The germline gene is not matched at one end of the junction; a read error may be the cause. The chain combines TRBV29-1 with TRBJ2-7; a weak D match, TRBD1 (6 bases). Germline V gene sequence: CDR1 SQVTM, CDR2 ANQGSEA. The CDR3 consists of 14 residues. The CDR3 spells CSVAEWGPSDEQYF. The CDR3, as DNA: TGCAGCGTTGCGGAGTGGGGGCCCTCCGACGAGCAGTACTTC.

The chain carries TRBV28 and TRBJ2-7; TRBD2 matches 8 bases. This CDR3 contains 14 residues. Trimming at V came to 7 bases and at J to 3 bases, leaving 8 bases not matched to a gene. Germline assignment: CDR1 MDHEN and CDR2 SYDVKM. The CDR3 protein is CASTPGLVLYEQYF. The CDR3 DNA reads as TGTGCCAGCACGCCGGGACTAGTCCTCTACGAGCAGTACTTC.

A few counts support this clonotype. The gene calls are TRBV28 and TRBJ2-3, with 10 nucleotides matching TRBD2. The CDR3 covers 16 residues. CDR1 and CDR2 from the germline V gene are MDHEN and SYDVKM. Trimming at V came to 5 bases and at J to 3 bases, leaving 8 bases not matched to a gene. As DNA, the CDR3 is TGTGCCAGCAGTCTCTTAGCGGGGGGCTCAACAGATACGCAGTATTTT. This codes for CASSLLAGGSTDTQYF.

The CDR3, as DNA: TGTGCCAGCAGTTATCTTGCCAGGCGGGAGCAGTACTTC. It codes for CASSYLARREQYF. This chain joins TRBV6-5 and TRBJ2-7; D is undetermined. This CDR3 is built from 13 residues. The germline V gene has CDR1 MNHEY and CDR2 SVGAGI. Trimming removed 3 bases from V and 7 bases from J, with 13 bases in between.

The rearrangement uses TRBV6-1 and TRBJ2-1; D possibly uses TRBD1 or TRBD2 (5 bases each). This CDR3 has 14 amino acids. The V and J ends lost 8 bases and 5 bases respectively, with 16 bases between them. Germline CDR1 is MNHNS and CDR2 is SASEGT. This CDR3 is CASDILRGHNEQFF. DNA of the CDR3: TGTGCCAGCGACATCCTCCGGGGCCACAATGAGCAGTTCTTC.

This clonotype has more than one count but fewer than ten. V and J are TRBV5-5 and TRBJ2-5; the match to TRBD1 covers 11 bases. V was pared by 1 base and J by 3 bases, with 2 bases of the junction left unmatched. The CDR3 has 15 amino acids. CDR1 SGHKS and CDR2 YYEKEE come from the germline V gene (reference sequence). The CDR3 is CASSLLGQGEETQYF. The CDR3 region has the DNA TGTGCCAGCAGCTTGTTGGGACAGGGGGAAGAGACCCAGTACTTC. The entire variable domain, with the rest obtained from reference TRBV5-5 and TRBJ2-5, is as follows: DAGVTQSPTHLIKTRGQQVTLRCSPISGHKSVSWYQQVLGQGPQFIFQYYEKEERGRGNFPDRFSARQFPNYSSELNVNALLLGDSALYLCASSLLGQGEETQYFGPGTRLLVL.

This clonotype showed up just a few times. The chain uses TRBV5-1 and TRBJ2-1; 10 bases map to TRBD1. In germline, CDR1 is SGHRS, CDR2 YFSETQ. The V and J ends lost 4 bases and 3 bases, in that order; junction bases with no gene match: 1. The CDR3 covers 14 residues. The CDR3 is CASSRTGGYNEQFF. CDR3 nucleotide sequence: TGCGCCAGCAGCCGGACAGGGGGCTACAATGAGCAGTTCTTC.

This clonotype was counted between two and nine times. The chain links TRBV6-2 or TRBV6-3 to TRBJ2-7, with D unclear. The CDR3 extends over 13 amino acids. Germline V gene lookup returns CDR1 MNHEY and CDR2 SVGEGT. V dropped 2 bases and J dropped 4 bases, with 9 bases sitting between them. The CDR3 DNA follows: TGTGCCAGCAGTTACCTTGACCTATACGAGCAGTACTTC. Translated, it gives CASSYLDLYEQYF.

CDR3 nucleotide sequence: TGCAGTGCTAGAGGACTATGGGACGAGCAGTACTTC. As protein: CSARGLWDEQYF. The chain couples TRBV20-1 to TRBJ2-7; maybe TRBD2 (5 bases). The CDR3 consists of 12 residues. Germline assignment: CDR1 DFQATT and CDR2 SNEGSKA (reference sequence). V lost 1 base and J 5 bases, leaving 9 bases between the germline ends.

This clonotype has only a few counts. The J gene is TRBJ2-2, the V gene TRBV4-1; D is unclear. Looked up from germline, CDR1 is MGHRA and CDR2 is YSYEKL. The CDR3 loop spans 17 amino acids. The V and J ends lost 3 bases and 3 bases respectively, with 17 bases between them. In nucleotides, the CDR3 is TGCGCCAGCAGCCAGGCACCCCCGCTGGGCTACACCGGGGAGCTGTTTTTT. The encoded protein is CASSQAPPLGYTGELFF.

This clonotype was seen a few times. The chain's CDR3 is CASSFKAGQETQYF. CDR3 nucleotides: TGTGCCAGCAGTTTTAAGGCAGGGCAAGAGACCCAGTACTTC. The V gene is TRBV12-3 or TRBV12-4, the J gene TRBJ2-5; D perhaps matches TRBD1 (5 bases). This CDR3 comprises 14 residues. V was cut by 3 bases and J by 2 bases, with 10 bases left in between.

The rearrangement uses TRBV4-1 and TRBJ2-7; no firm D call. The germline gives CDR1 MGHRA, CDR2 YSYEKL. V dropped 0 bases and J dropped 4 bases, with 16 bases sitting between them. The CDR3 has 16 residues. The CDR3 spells CASSQDGRATSYEQYF. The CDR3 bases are TGCGCCAGCAGCCAAGATGGTAGAGCAACGTCGTACGAGCAGTACTTC.

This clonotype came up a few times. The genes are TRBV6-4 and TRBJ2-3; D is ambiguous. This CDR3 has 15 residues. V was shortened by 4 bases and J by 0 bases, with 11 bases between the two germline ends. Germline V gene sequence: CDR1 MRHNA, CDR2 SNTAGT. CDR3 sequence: CASSVDDTSTDTQYF. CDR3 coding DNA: TGTGCCAGCAGTGTGGACGACACTAGCACAGATACGCAGTATTTT.

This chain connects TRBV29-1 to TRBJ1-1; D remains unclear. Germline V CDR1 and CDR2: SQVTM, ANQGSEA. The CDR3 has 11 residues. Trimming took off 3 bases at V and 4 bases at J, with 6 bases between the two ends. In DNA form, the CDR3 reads TGCAGCGTTGAGCCGGGCACTGAAGCTTTCTTT. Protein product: CSVEPGTEAFF.

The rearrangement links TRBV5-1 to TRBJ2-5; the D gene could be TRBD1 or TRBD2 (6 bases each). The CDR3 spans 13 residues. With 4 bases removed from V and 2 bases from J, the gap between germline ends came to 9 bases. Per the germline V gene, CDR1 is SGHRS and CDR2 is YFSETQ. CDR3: CASSGGPQETQYF. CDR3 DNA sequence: TGCGCCAGCAGCGGGGGGCCTCAAGAGACCCAGTACTTC.

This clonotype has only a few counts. CDR3 in amino acids: CSALDSPEAFF. The CDR3, as DNA: TGCAGTGCTTTGGACAGCCCTGAAGCTTTCTTT. The J gene is TRBJ1-1, the V gene TRBV20-1; TRBD1 is a possible D gene (6 bases). CDR1 is DFQATT, CDR2 SNEGSKA, per germline (reference sequence). V lost 5 bases and J 6 bases, leaving 10 bases between the germline ends. The CDR3 extends over 11 amino acids.

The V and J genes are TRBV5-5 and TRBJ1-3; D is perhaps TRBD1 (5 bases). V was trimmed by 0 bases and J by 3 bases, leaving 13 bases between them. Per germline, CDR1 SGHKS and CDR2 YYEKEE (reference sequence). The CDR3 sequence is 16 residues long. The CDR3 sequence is CASSLVDSKHGNTIYF. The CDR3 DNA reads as TGTGCCAGCAGCTTGGTAGACAGTAAGCATGGAAACACCATATATTTT.

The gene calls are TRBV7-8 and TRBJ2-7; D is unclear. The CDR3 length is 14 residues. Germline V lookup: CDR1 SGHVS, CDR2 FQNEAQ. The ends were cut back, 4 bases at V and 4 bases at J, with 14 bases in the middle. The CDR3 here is CASSSTRMGYEQYF. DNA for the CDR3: TGTGCCAGCAGCTCGACTCGTATGGGGTACGAGCAGTACTTC.

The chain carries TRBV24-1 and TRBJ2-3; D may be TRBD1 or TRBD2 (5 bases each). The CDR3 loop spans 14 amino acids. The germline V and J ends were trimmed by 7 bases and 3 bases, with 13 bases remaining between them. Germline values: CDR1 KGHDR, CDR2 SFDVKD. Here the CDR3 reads CATRPGRATDTQYF. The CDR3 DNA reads TGTGCCACCAGGCCGGGACGTGCGACAGATACGCAGTATTTT.

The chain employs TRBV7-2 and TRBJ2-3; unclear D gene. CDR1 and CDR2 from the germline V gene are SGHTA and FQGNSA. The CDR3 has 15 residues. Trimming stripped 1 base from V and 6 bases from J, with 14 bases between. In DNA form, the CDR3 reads TGTGCCAGCAGCTTAGGCGCCTTGGGTCCGGATACGCAGTATTTT. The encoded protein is CASSLGALGPDTQYF.

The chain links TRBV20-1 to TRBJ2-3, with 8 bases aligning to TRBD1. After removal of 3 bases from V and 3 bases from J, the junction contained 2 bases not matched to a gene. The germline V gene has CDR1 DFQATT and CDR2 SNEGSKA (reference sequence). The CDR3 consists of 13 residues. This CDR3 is CSARQGATDTQYF. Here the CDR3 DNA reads TGCAGTGCTAGGCAGGGGGCAACAGATACGCAGTATTTT.

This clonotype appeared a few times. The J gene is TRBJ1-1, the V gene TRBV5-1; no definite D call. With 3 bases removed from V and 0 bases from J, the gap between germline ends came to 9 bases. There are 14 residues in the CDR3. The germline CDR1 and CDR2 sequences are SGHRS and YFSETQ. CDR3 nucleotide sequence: TGCGCCAGCAGCTCCCGACTAATGAACACTGAAGCTTTCTTT. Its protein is CASSSRLMNTEAFF.

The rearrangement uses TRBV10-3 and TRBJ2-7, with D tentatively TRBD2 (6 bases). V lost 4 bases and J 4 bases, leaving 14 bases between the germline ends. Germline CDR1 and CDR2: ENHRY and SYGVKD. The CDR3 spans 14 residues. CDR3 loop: CAISGLRGWYEQYF. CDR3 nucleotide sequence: TGTGCCATCAGTGGATTGCGGGGCTGGTACGAGCAGTACTTC.

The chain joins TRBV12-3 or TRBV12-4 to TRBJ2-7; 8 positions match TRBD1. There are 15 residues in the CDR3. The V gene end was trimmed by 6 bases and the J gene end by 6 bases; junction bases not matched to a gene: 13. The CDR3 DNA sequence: TGTGCCAGCAGCCGAACCGCGGACAGGGTCGGCGAGCAGTACTTC. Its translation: CASSRTADRVGEQYF.

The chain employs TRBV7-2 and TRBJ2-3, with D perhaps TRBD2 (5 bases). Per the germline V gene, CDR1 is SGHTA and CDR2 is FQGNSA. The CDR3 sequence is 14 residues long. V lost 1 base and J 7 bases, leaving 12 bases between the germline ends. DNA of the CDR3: TGTGCCAGCAGCTTAGTTAGTTCGGGGAATACGCAGTATTTT. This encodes CASSLVSSGNTQYF.

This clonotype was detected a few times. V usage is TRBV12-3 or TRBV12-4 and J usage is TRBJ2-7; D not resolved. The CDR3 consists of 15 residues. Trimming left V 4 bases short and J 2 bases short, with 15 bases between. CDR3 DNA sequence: TGTGCCAGCAGTTCTTCCCTGGGTGGCCCCTACGAGCAGTACTTC. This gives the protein CASSSSLGGPYEQYF.

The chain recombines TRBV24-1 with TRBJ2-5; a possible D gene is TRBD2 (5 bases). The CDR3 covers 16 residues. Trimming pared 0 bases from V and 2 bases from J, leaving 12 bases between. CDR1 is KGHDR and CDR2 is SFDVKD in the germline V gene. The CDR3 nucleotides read TGTGCCACCAGTGATTTGGGTACCACGGGGCAAGAGACCCAGTACTTC. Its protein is CATSDLGTTGQETQYF.

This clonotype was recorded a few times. The CDR3 DNA follows: TGCAGCGTTGATAGTCGCCAGGGCTCGGAGACCCAGTACTTC. It yields the protein CSVDSRQGSETQYF. The chain couples TRBV29-1 to TRBJ2-5, with TRBD1 as a possible D gene (5 bases). Germline V CDR1 and CDR2: SQVTM, ANQGSEA. With 3 bases removed from V and 5 bases from J, the gap between germline ends came to 16 bases. CDR3 length equals 14 residues.